This entry features one T cell receptor beta chain sequence. Gene names and germline match the mouse. The read gets to within 1 residue of the CDR3 end, and the germline J gene fills in the rest. The ends were cut back, 1 base at V and 5 bases at J, with 8 bases in the middle. CDR1 and CDR2 from the germline V gene are SGHSA and FRNQAP. The CDR3 is made up of 13 amino acids. Time point denoted: mouse harvest day 7 after allogeneic transplant. Each mouse received 10^7 T-cell-depleted marrow cells plus 10^6 splenic CD5+ T cells by tail vein. This mouse GVHD model was MHC-mismatched B6 to BALB/c, profiled day 7 or 14. Sequencing of TCRbeta CDR3 at survey depth gave sequences and template counts. Some clones are missing from TCRdb's copy, which holds only in-frame ones; the method was immunoSEQ multiplex PCR. Of 3,200 or so clones in the sample, roughly 52% were seen once. The sample comes from a study of tissue T cells after allogeneic stem cell transplantation.

The chain employs TRBV16 and TRBJ1-1; D gene uncertain. The clonotype comes from a female BALB/c mouse given C57BL/6 T cells with graft-versus-host disease after an allogeneic hematopoietic cell transplant. The sequencing sample was made of gut tissue. The sequenced CDR3 bases are TGTGCAAGCAGCTTAGTGGGGAGAACAGAAGTCTTC. This sequence encodes CASSLVGRTEVF. The complete CDR3 sequence is CASSLVGRTEVFF.